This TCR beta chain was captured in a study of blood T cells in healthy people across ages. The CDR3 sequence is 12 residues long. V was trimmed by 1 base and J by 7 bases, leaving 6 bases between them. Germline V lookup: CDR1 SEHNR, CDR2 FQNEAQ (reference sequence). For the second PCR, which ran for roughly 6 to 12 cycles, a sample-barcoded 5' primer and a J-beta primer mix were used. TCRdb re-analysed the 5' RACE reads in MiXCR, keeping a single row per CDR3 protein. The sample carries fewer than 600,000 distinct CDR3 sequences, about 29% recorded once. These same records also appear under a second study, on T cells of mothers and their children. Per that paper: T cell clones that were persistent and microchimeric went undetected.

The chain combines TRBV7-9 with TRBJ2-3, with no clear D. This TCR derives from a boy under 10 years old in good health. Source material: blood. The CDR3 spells CASSLERNTQYF. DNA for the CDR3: TGTGCCAGCAGCTTAGAGAGAAATACGCAGTATTTT.